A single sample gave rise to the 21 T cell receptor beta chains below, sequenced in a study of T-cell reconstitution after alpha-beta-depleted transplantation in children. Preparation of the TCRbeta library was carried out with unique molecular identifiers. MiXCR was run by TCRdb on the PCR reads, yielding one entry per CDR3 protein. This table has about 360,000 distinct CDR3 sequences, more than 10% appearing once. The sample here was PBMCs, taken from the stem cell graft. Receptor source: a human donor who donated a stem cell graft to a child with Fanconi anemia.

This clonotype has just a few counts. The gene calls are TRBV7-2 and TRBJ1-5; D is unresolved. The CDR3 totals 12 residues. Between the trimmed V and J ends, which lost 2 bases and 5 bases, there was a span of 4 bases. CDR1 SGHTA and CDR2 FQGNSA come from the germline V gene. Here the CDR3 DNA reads TGTGCCAGCAGCTTATTGGATCAGCCCCAGCATTTT. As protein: CASSLLDQPQHF.

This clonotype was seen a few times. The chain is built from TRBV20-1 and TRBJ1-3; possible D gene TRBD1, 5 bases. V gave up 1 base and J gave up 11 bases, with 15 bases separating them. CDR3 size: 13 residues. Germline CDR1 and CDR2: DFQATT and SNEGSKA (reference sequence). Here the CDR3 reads CSARVAGGNAIYF. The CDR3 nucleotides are TGCAGTGCTAGAGTCGCGGGGGGGAACGCCATATATTTT.

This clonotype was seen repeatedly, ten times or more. The CDR3 DNA reads TGTGCCAGCAGTTTTAGTAATTTTAATTCACCCCTCCACTTT. Translating gives CASSFSNFNSPLHF. The chain employs TRBV7-9 and TRBJ1-6; no clear D. Trimming left V 6 bases short and J 6 bases short, with 12 bases between. The CDR3 loop spans 14 amino acids. Germline CDR1 and CDR2: SEHNR and FQNEAQ (reference sequence).

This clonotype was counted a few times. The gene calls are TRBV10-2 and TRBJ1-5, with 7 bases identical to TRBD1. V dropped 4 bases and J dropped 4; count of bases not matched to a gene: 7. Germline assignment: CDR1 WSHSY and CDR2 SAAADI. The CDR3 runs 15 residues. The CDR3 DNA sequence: TGCGCCAGCAGTGCCTGGGACAGTCCAAATCAGCCCCAGCATTTT. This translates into CASSAWDSPNQPQHF.

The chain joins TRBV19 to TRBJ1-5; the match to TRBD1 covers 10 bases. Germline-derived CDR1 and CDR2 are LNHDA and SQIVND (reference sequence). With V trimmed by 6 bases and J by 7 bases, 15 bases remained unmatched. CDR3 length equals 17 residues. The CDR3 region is CASSPVLRTGGRQPQHF. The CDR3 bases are TGTGCCAGTAGCCCCGTTCTCAGGACAGGGGGACGCCAGCCCCAGCATTTT.

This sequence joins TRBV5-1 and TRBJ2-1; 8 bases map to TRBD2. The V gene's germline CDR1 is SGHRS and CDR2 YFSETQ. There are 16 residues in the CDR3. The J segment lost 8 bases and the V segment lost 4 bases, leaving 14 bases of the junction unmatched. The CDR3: CASSDSRTSLGDEQFF. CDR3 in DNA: TGCGCCAGCAGCGACTCAAGGACTAGCCTCGGCGATGAGCAGTTCTTC.

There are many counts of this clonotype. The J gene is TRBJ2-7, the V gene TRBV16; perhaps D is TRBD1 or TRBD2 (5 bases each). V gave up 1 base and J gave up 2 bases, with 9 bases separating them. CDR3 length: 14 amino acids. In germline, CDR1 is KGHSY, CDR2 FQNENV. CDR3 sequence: CASSQWETAYEQYV. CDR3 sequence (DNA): TGTGCCAGCAGCCAATGGGAGACAGCCTACGAGCAGTACGTC.

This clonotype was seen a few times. The CDR3 is CASKEISNTEAFF. CDR3 sequence (DNA): TGTGCCAGCAAGGAGATTTCGAACACTGAAGCTTTCTTT. V usage is TRBV12-3 or TRBV12-4 and J usage is TRBJ1-1; D is ambiguous. CDR3 length: 13 amino acids. V was trimmed by 7 bases and J by 1 base, leaving 10 bases between them.

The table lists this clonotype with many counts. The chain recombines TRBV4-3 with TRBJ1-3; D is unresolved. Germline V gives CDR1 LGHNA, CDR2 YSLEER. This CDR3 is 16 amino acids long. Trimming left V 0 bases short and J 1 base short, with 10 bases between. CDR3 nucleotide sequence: TGCGCCAGCAGCCAAGATTCGATAGGGTCTGGAAACACCATATATTTT. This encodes CASSQDSIGSGNTIYF.

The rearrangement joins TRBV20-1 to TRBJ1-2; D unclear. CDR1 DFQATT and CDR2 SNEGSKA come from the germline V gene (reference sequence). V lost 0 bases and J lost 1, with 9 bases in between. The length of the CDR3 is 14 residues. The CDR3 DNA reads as TGCAGTGCTAGAGATCTGGGCAGTAACTATGGCTACACCTTC. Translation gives CSARDLGSNYGYTF.

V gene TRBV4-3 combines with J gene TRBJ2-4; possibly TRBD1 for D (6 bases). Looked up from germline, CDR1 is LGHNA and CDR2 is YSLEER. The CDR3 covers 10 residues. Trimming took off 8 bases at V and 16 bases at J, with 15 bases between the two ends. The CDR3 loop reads CASAQTGFYF. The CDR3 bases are TGCGCCAGCGCACAGACAGGTTTCTACTTC.

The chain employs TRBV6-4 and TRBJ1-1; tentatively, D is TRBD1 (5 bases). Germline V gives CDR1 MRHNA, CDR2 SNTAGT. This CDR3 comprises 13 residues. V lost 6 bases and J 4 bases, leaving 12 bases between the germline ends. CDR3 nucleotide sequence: TGTGCCAGCAGCCGGGACTTGAGCACTGAAGCTTTCTTT. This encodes CASSRDLSTEAFF.

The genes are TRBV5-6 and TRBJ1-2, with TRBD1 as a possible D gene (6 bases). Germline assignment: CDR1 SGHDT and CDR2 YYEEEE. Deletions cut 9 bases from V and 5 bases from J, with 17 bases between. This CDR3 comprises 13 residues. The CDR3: CAMGPAGAYGYTF. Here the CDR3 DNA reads TGTGCCATGGGCCCGGCGGGGGCTTATGGCTACACCTTC.

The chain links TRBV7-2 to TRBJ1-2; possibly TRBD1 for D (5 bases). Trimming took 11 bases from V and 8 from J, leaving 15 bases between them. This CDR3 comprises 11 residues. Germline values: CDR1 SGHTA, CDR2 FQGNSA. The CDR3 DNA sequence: TGTGCCGCGCGTCGGGGCGTGGGCTACACCTTC. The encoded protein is CAARRGVGYTF.

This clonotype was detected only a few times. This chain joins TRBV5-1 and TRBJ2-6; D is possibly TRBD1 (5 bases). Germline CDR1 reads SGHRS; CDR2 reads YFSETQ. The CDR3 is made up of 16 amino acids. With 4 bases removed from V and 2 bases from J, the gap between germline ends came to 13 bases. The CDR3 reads CASSLTGFTGANVLTF. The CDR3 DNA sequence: TGCGCCAGCAGCCTAACAGGTTTTACTGGGGCCAACGTCCTGACTTTC.

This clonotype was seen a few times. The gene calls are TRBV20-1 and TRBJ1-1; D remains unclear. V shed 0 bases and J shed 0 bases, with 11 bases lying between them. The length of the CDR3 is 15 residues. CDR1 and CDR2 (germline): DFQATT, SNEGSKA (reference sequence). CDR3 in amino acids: CSARDRGTLNTEAFF. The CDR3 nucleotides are TGCAGTGCTAGAGATCGGGGAACATTGAACACTGAAGCTTTCTTT.

The CDR3 sequence is CASSPQDSGANVLTF. The CDR3 region has the DNA TGTGCCAGCAGCCCACAGGACTCTGGGGCCAACGTCCTGACTTTC. This chain joins TRBV7-2 and TRBJ2-6, with D possibly TRBD1 on 5 matching bases. The V and J ends lost 5 bases and 0 bases respectively, with 8 bases between them. The germline CDR1 and CDR2 sequences are SGHTA and FQGNSA. This CDR3 comprises 15 residues.

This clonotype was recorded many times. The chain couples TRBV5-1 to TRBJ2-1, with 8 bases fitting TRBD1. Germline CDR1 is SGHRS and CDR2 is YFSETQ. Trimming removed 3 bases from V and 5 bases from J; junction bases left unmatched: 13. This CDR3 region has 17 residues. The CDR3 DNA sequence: TGCGCCAGCAGCTCGGACAGGGAAGGTTATACGAACAATGAGCAGTTCTTC. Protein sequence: CASSSDREGYTNNEQFF. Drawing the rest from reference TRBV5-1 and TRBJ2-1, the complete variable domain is KAGVTQTPRYLIKTRGQQVTLSCSPISGHRSVSWYQQTPGQGLQFLFEYFSETQRNKGNFPGRFSGRQFSNSRSEMNVSTLELGDSALYLCASSSDREGYTNNEQFFGPGTRLTVL.

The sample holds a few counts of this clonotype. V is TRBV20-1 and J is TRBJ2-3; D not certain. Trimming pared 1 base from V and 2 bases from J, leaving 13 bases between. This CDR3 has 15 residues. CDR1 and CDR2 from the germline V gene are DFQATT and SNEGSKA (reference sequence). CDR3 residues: CSARVATFNTDTQYF. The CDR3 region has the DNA TGCAGTGCTAGAGTAGCCACTTTTAACACAGATACGCAGTATTTT.

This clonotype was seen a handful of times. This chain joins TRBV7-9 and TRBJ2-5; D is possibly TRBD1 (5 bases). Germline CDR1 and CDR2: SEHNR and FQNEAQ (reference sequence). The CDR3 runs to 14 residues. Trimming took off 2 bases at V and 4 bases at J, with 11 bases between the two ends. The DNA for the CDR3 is TGTGCCAGCAGCTTACTCAGGGAAGCAGAGACCCAGTACTTC. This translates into CASSLLREAETQYF.

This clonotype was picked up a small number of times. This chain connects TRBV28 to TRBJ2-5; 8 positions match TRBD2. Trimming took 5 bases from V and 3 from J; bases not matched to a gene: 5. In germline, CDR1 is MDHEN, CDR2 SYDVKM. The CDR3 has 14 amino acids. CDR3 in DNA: TGTGCCAGCAGTGGGGCGGGAGGAGAAGAGACCCAGTACTTC. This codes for CASSGAGGEETQYF.